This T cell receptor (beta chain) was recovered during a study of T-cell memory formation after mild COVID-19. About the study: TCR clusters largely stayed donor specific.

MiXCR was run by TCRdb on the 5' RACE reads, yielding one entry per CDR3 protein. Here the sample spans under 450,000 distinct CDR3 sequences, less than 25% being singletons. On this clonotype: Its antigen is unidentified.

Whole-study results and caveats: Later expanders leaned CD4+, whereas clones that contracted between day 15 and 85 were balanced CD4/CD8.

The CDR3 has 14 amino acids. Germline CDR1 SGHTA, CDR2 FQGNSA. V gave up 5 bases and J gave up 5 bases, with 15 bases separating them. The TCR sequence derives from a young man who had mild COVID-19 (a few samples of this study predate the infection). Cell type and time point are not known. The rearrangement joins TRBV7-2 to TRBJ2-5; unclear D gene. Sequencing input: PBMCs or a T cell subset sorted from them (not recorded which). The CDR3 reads CASSVWAAKETQYF. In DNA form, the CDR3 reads TGTGCCAGCAGCGTATGGGCGGCCAAGGAGACCCAGTACTTC.